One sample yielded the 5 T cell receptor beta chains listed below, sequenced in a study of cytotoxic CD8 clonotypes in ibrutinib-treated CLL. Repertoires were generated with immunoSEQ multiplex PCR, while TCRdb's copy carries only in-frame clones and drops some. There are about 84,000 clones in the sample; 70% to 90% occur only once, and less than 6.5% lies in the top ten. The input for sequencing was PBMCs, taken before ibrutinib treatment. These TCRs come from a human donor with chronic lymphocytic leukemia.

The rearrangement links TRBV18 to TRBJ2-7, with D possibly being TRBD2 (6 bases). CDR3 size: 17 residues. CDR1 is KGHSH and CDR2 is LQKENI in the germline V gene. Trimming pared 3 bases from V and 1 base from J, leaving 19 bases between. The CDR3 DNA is TGTGCCAGCTCACCCTCCTTGGATAGCGGCGTTTCCTACGAGCAGTACTTC. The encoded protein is CASSPSLDSGVSYEQYF.

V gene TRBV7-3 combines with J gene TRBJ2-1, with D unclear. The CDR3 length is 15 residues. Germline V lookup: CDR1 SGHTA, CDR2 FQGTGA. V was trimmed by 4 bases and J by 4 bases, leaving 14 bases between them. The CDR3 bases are TGTGCCAGCAGCTCGGGCCGGGTGGGGTACAATGAGCAGTTCTTC. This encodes CASSSGRVGYNEQFF.

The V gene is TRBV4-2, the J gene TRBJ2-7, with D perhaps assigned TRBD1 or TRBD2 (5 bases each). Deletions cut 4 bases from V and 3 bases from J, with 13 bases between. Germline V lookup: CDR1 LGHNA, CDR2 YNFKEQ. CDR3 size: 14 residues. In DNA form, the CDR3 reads TGTGCCAGCAGCCGCGAGACGGGGCTCTACGAGCAGTACTTC. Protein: CASSRETGLYEQYF.

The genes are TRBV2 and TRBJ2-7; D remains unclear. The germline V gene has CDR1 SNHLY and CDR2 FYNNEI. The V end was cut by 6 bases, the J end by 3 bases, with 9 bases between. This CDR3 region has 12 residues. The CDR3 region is CASRAQDYEQYF. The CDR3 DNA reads TGTGCCAGCAGGGCCCAGGACTACGAGCAGTACTTC. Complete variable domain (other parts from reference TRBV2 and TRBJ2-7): EPEVTQTPSHQVTQMGQEVILRCVPISNHLYFYWYRQILGQKVEFLVSFYNNEISEKSEIFDDQFSVERPDGSNFTLKIRSTKLEDSAMYFCASRAQDYEQYFGPGTRLTVT.

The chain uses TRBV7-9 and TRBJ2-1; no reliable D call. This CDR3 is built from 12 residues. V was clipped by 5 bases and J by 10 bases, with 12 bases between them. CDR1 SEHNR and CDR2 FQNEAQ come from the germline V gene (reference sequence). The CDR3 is CASSPTVSEQFF. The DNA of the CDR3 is TGTGCCAGCAGCCCCACAGTCTCGGAGCAGTTCTTC.